Listed below are T cell receptor beta chains from one sample, sequenced in a study of T cells in Graves' hyperthyroidism and ophthalmopathy. TCRdb processed the multiplex PCR reads anew with MiXCR; each CDR3 protein has one entry. Of 700,000 to 850,000 distinct CDR3 sequences listed, just over 35% are singletons. The sample was blood. The receptors originated from a woman aged 40 to 49 with Graves' hyperthyroidism. Both conserved end residues are part of each CDR3. The D gene is left open where the match is weak. Rows may omit the clone size; those that give it use once, few, many or a size class.

clone_size	d_call	j_call	v_call	cdr3_nt	cdr3_aa
NA	NA	TRBJ2-5	TRBV12-3/TRBV12-4	TGTGCCAGCAGTTTAGAGTACACCGTCCAAGAGACCCAGTACTTC	CASSLEYTVQETQYF
many	NA	TRBJ1-1	TRBV20-1	TGCAGTGCTAGAGTAACGGGAGGAACTGAAGCTTTCTTT	CSARVTGGTEAFF
many	NA	TRBJ1-2	TRBV7-2	TGTGCCAGCATCCCGTTGACACATAACTATGGCTACACCTTC	CASIPLTHNYGYTF
NA	NA	TRBJ1-2	TRBV4-3	TGCGCCAGCAGCCAAACCGGGACACCAGGATTCTATGGCTACACCTTC	CASSQTGTPGFYGYTF
NA	TRBD1	TRBJ2-7	TRBV7-9	TGTGCCAGCAGCTACCGGACAGGGGACGAGCAGTACTTC	CASSYRTGDEQYF
NA	NA	TRBJ2-2	TRBV7-9	TGTGCCAGCAGCCCTCGTCAGGGGTGGAACGGGGAGCTGTTTTTT	CASSPRQGWNGELFF
many	NA	TRBJ2-2	TRBV10-2	TGCGCCAGCAGTGGGGCCGCGGGGAACACCGGGGAGCTGTTTTTT	CASSGAAGNTGELFF
many	NA	TRBJ2-7	TRBV20-1	TGCAGTGCTAGGTCGAGCTACGAGCAGTACTTC	CSARSSYEQYF
few	NA	TRBJ1-2	TRBV12-3/TRBV12-4	TGTGCCAGCAGTTTTACCGGAGACAGCTTCTATGGCTACACCTTC	CASSFTGDSFYGYTF
many	NA	TRBJ2-5	TRBV24-1	TGTGCCGCCGAAGACCACCAAGAGACCCAGTACTTC	CAAEDHQETQYF
many	NA	TRBJ1-2	TRBV19	TGTGCCAGTACCTGGGGAAGGGGAAACTATGGCTACACCTTC	CASTWGRGNYGYTF
NA	TRBD2	TRBJ2-5	TRBV7-9	TGTGCCAGCACCCCTAGCGGGGGGGCCAGAGAGACCCAGTACTTC	CASTPSGGARETQYF
NA	NA	TRBJ2-5	TRBV6-5	TGTGCCAGCAGTTACCGCGGGGCAGGGGTTTCGAAGACCCAGTACTTC	CASSYRGAGVSKTQYF
NA	TRBD1	TRBJ2-7	TRBV5-8	TGTGCCAGCAGCCCCCGGACAGGACCCGAGCAGTACTTC	CASSPRTGPEQYF
NA	NA	TRBJ1-2	TRBV6-5	TGTGCCATCAGTTACTCGGGACAACGCTATGGCTACACCTTC	CAISYSGQRYGYTF
many	NA	TRBJ1-2	TRBV15	TGTGCCACCAGCAGAGATGCAGGACTTGTTAACTATGGCTACACCTTC	CATSRDAGLVNYGYTF
NA	NA	TRBJ1-5	TRBV10-1	TGCGCCAGCAGTACCTCCGGCAATAGCAATCAGCCCCAGCATTTT	CASSTSGNSNQPQHF
NA	NA	TRBJ2-7	TRBV12-3/TRBV12-4	TGTGCCAGCAGCAGCCGACGGTCCTTACACTACGAGCAGTACTTC	CASSSRRSLHYEQYF
few	TRBD2	TRBJ2-5	TRBV12-3/TRBV12-4	TGTGCCAGCAGTTATGCGGGGGAACTCTGGGAGACCCAGTACTTC	CASSYAGELWETQYF
NA	NA	TRBJ1-5	TRBV4-3	TGCGCCAGCAGCCAAGATACGGATCAGCCCCAGCATTTT	CASSQDTDQPQHF
NA	NA	TRBJ2-3	TRBV7-9	TGTGCCACCGAGAGGGGGACGACCGCAGATACGCAGTATTTT	CATERGTTADTQYF
few	TRBD1	TRBJ1-1	TRBV12-3/TRBV12-4	TGTGCCAGCAGTTTACAGGCAGGGGGCATTGAAGCTTTCTTT	CASSLQAGGIEAFF
many	NA	TRBJ1-1	TRBV7-9	TGTGCCAGCGCCGCCGGCAACACTGAAGCTTTCTTT	CASAAGNTEAFF
NA	NA	TRBJ2-7	TRBV11-3	TGTGCCAGCAGCCCTCAGGCGGGGGCGCTTGGGGAGCAGTACTTC	CASSPQAGALGEQYF
NA	NA	TRBJ2-7	TRBV7-2	TGTGCCAGCAGCTTGGGGACTCCCGAATCCTACGAGCAGTACTTC	CASSLGTPESYEQYF
many	NA	TRBJ1-1	TRBV7-9	TGTGCCAGCAGCCCCCAGGTCCCCAACACTGAAGCTTTCTTT	CASSPQVPNTEAFF
few	TRBD1	TRBJ1-2	TRBV4-3	TGCGCCAGCAGCCAAGATGTGGGGCGACAGGGACCTAACTATGGCTACACCTTC	CASSQDVGRQGPNYGYTF
NA	TRBD1	TRBJ1-6	TRBV7-8	TGTGCCAGCAGAAATACAGGGGGCGAAATTTTTCGATTGGGTTCACCCCTCCACTTT	CASRNTGGEIFRLGSPLHF
NA	TRBD1	TRBJ2-7	TRBV20-1	TGCAGTGCTAGAGCCAGGGGGACCTACGAGCAGTACTTC	CSARARGTYEQYF
NA	NA	TRBJ1-3	TRBV30	TGTGCCTGGGACAGCTCTGGAAACACCATATATTTT	CAWDSSGNTIYF
few	NA	TRBJ1-5	TRBV10-3	TGTGCCATCAGTCGGGGTAATCAGCCCCAGCATTTT	CAISRGNQPQHF
NA	TRBD2	TRBJ2-3	TRBV7-2	TGTGCCAGCTCCCCTAGCGGGATCGGCACAGATACGCAGTATTTT	CASSPSGIGTDTQYF
many	NA	TRBJ1-1	TRBV7-9	TGTGCCAGCAGCTTATGGAATGACGATCTTGGGGCTTTCTTT	CASSLWNDDLGAFF
NA	TRBD1	TRBJ1-5	TRBV6-1	TGTGCCAGCACCTCGGGACAGGGGCAGGGTCAGCCCCAGCATTTT	CASTSGQGQGQPQHF
once	NA	TRBJ2-3	TRBV29-1	TGCAGCGTTGAACTGGGGTACGACACAGATACGCAGTATTTT	CSVELGYDTDTQYF
NA	TRBD1	TRBJ2-7	TRBV6-6	TGTGCCAGCAGTTACCGAGACAGGGTAGTGGGGGAGCAGTACTTC	CASSYRDRVVGEQYF
many	NA	TRBJ2-7	TRBV29-1	TGCAGCGTTGAAGGCCTTATGCACGAGCAGTACTTC	CSVEGLMHEQYF
NA	NA	TRBJ2-1	TRBV7-2	TGTGCCAGCAGCTTAGCCACTTACAATGAGCAGTTCTTC	CASSLATYNEQFF
few	NA	TRBJ1-3	TRBV20-1	TGCAGTGCTAGAGATTTTCGGGCAGGGAAGGACACCATATATTTT	CSARDFRAGKDTIYF
many	TRBD1	TRBJ1-1	TRBV12-3/TRBV12-4	TGTGCCAGCAGACCTGGGGCCAGGGGGGCTTTCTTT	CASRPGARGAFF
many	NA	TRBJ2-7	TRBV7-2	TGTGCCAGCAGCTATAGGGACGGTGCCTACGAGCAGTACTTC	CASSYRDGAYEQYF
many	TRBD1	TRBJ1-5	TRBV5-1	TGCGCCAGCAGCCCTGACAGGGGTACCGATCAGCCCCAGCATTTT	CASSPDRGTDQPQHF
many	NA	TRBJ1-5	TRBV10-3	TGTGCCATCAGTGAGTCATTAGGGAGACAGCATAGCAATCAGCCCCAGCATTTT	CAISESLGRQHSNQPQHF
few	NA	TRBJ1-1	TRBV4-3	TGCGCCAGCAGCCAAGTTTTACACACTGAAGCTTTCTTT	CASSQVLHTEAFF
NA	NA	TRBJ2-1	TRBV20-1	TGCAGTGCTAGACGGCCGCTCGATGAGCAGTTCTTC	CSARRPLDEQFF